Here is one T cell receptor (beta chain) with its context. Once RNA had been extracted, it was reverse transcribed into cDNA to act as the sequencing template. TCRdb keeps only in-frame clones here, not all; method: immunoSEQ multiplex PCR. Of about 180,000 clones in the sample, roughly 63% were seen once. This sample stems from a study of CD8+ T cells in alopecia areata. Study background: Treatment comprised oral tofacitinib, 5 to 10 mg twice daily, in treated patients.

Treatment here: oral pan-JAK inhibitor, 5-10 mg twice daily. From alopecia areata patients, lesional scalp punch biopsies and peripheral blood were collected. The germline V gene encodes CDR1 SGHNT and CDR2 YYREEE (reference sequence). Deletions cut 0 bases from V and 4 bases from J, with 4 bases between. There are 13 residues in the CDR3. The sequence came from a human donor with alopecia areata. This material consisted of CD4+ T cells sorted from blood, taken between weeks 55 and 70, from a patient treated with tofacitinib. The chain joins TRBV5-4 to TRBJ2-2; D is uncertain. The CDR3, as DNA: TGTGCCAGCAGCTTGGTCAGCACCGGGGAGCTGTTTTTT. Translation: CASSLVSTGELFF.